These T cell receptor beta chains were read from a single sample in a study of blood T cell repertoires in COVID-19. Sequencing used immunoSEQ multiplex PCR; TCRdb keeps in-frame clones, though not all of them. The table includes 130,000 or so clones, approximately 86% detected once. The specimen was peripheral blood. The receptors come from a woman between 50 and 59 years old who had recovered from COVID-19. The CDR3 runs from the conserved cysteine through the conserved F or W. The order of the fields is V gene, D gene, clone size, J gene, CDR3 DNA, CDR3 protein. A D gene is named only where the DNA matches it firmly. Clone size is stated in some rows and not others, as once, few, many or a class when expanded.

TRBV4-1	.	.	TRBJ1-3	TGCGCCAGCAGCCGGGGAGGGACACCCTCGGGCTCTGGAAACACCATATATTTT	CASSRGGTPSGSGNTIYF
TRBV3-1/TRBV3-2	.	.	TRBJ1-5	TGTGCCAGCAGCCAAGTTAAGACAGGTCGAAGTCAGCCCCAGCATTTT	CASSQVKTGRSQPQHF
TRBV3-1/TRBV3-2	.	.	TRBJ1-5	TGTGCCAGCAGCTTGCGGACGGGGAGCAATCAGCCCCAGCATTTT	CASSLRTGSNQPQHF
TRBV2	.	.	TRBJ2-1	TGTGCCAGCAGTGGAAATCTAGGGAGTGAGCAGTTCTTC	CASSGNLGSEQFF
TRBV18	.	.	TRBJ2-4	TGTGCCAGCTCACCTGAGACAGGAAACATTCAGTACTTC	CASSPETGNIQYF
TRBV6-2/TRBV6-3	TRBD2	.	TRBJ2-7	TGTGCCAGCAGTTCCGGGTTAGCGGGAGCTTCCTACGAGCAGTACTTC	CASSSGLAGASYEQYF
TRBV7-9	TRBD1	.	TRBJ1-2	TGTGCCAGCAGAGGGACAGGGGACAACTATGGCTACACCTTC	CASRGTGDNYGYTF
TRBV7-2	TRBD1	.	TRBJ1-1	TGTGCCAGCAGCTCCCTTGGGACAGCAAACACTGAAGCTTTCTTT	CASSSLGTANTEAFF
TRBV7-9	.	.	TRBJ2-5	TGTGCCAGCAGCTTGGCCGCGGCAGCGGGAGAGACCCAGTACTTC	CASSLAAAAGETQYF
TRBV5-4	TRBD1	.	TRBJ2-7	TGTGCCAGCAGCCGAAATACAGGGGGCTCCACCTACGAGCAGTACTTC	CASSRNTGGSTYEQYF
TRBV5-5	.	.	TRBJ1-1	TGTGCCAGCAGCTTGGATTTTTATGTGGACACAAGAAACACTGAAGCTTTCTTT	CASSLDFYVDTRNTEAFF
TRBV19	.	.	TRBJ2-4	TGTGCCAGTAGTACCCGGGACTTTAGGGGAAACATTCAGTACTTC	CASSTRDFRGNIQYF
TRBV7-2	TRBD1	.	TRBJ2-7	TGTGCCAGCAGCTCGAACAGGGGGCTTGAGCAGTACTTC	CASSSNRGLEQYF
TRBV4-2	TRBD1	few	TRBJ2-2	TGTGCCAGCAGCCAAGGGGACAGTCCCACCGGGGAGCTGTTTTTT	CASSQGDSPTGELFF
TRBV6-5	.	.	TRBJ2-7	TGTGCCAGCAGTCCGGGGGACAGTACCTACGAGCAGTACTTC	CASSPGDSTYEQYF
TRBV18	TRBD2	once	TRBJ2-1	TGTGCCAGCTCACCCCTAGAGCGGGGCACCTACAATGAGCAGTTCTTC	CASSPLERGTYNEQFF
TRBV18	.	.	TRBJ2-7	TGTGCCAGCTCACCAGACAGGCGCTACGAGCAGTACTTC	CASSPDRRYEQYF
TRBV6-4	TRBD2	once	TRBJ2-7	TGCGCACAGTTAGGGAGCGGGGGGAGCTCCTACGAGCAGTACTTC	CAQLGSGGSSYEQYF
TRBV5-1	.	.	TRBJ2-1	TGCGCCAGCTCGCGGCCCGAGGTAGAGCAGTTCTTC	CASSRPEVEQFF
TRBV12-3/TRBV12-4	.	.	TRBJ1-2	TGTGCCAGCAGTTTAGGCAGTAACTATGGCTACACCTTC	CASSLGSNYGYTF
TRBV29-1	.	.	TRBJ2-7	TGCAGCGTCGCGCGCCTCGCGACCTACGAGCAGTACTTC	CSVARLATYEQYF
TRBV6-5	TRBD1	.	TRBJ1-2	TGTGCCAGCACCCCCCGAGGCAGGGGGGATGGCTACACCTTC	CASTPRGRGDGYTF
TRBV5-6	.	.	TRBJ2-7	TGTGCCAGCAGCTTGGCGGGACAAGGTACCTCCTACGAGCAGTACTTC	CASSLAGQGTSYEQYF
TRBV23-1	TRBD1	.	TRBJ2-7	TGCGCCAGCATTCCACAGGACAGGGTAATTGCCGAGCAGTACTTC	CASIPQDRVIAEQYF
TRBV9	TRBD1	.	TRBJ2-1	TGTGCCAGCAGCCCAACCGGGACAGGGTATAACAATGAGCAGTTCTTC	CASSPTGTGYNNEQFF
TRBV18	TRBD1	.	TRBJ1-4	TGTGCCAGCTCTTACTACAGGGGTGAAGAAAAACTGTTTTTT	CASSYYRGEEKLFF
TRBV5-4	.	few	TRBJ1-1	TGTGCCAGCAGCACCCTCGGCAGGGTCGCAAGCACTGAAGCTTTCTTT	CASSTLGRVASTEAFF
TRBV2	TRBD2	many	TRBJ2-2	TGTGCCAGCACCACGCTAGCGGGGTTCACCGGGGAGCTGTTTTTT	CASTTLAGFTGELFF
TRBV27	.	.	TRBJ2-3	TGTGCCAGCAGTTTGCGATTCAACCCGGGGTATACGCAGTATTTT	CASSLRFNPGYTQYF
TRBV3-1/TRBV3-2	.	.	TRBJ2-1	TGTGCCAGCAGCCATACTCTTGACTTGCAGTTCTTC	CASSHTLDLQFF
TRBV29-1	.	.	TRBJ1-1	TGCAGCGTTGAACGGGGTTCGTCCACTGAAGCTTTCTTT	CSVERGSSTEAFF
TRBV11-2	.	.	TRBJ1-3	TGTGCCAGCAGCTTAGTAGGGAGCTCTGGAAACACCATATATTTT	CASSLVGSSGNTIYF
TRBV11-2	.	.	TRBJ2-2	TGTGCCAGCACACTAGTCGGTTACACCGGGGAGCTGTTTTTT	CASTLVGYTGELFF
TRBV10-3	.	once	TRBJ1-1	TGTGCCATCAGTGCGAGGGAGGGGACTGAAGCTTTCTTT	CAISAREGTEAFF
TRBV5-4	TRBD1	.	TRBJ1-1	TGTGCCAGCAGCCGGGACAGGGATGACACTGAAGCTTTCTTT	CASSRDRDDTEAFF
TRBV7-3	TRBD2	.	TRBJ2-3	TGTGCCAGCAGCTATGTAGCGGGAGGGCCATCAGATACGCAGTATTTT	CASSYVAGGPSDTQYF
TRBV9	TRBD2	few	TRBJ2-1	TGTGCCAGCAGCGTTAGGACTAGCGGGATAAATGAGCAGTTCTTC	CASSVRTSGINEQFF
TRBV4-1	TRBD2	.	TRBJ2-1	TGCGCCAGCAGCCGGATGCCGGGACTAGTTTATCGCCACAATGAGCAGTTCTTC	CASSRMPGLVYRHNEQFF
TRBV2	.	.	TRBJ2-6	TGTGCCACTCACCCGGGGGATGGGGCCAACGTCCTGACTTTC	CATHPGDGANVLTF
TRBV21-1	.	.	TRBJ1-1	TGTGCCAGCAGCATCGAACAGGGGTGGTCTGCCGCTTTCTTT	CASSIEQGWSAAFF
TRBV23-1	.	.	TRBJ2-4	TGCGCCAGCAGTCAATCCGCGGAACCCAAAAACATTCAGTACTTC	CASSQSAEPKNIQYF
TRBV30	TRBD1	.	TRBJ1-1	TGTGCCTGGAGAGGACAGGGGGCGCACACTGAAGCTTTCTTT	CAWRGQGAHTEAFF
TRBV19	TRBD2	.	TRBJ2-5	TGTGCCAGCCTCGAGGAACTAGCGGGGTCTGGGCAAGAGACCCAGTACTTC	CASLEELAGSGQETQYF
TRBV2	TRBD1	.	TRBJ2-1	TGTGCCAGCTGTATCGCCGGGACAGGGATAGAGCAGTTCTTC	CASCIAGTGIEQFF
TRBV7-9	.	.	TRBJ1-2	TGTGCCAGCAGCCAGGATCTTAACTATGGCTACACCTTC	CASSQDLNYGYTF
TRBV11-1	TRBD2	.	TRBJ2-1	TGTGCCAGCAGCAAAACTCAGCGGGAGGGCATGACTGAGCAGTTCTTC	CASSKTQREGMTEQFF
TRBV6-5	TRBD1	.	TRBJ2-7	TGTGCCAGCAGTTTAAACCCGGGACAGATGCGCTACGAGCAGTACTTC	CASSLNPGQMRYEQYF
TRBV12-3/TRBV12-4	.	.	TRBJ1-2	TGTGCCAGCACCTACAGGGTTAACTATGGCTACACCTTC	CASTYRVNYGYTF
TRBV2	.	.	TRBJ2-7	TGTGCCAGCAGACTGCAGGGAGCGGGCTACGAGCAGTACTTC	CASRLQGAGYEQYF
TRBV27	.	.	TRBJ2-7	TGTGCCAGCAGTCGTCCCCGGGCGGGTGGCTCCTACGAGCAGTACTTC	CASSRPRAGGSYEQYF
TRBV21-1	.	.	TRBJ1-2	TGTGCCAGCATCCGGGGAGGGGAAAACAACTATGGCTACACCTTC	CASIRGGENNYGYTF
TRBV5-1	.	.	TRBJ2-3	TGCGCCAGCAGCTCAGGGGGCACAGATACGCAGTATTTT	CASSSGGTDTQYF
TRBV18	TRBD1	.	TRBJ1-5	TGTGCCAGCTCGCTACGACAGGGCGATCAGCCCCAGCATTTT	CASSLRQGDQPQHF
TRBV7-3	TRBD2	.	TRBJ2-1	TGTGCCAGCAGCTTAGCGGGGGGCACCTACAATGAGCAGTTCTTC	CASSLAGGTYNEQFF
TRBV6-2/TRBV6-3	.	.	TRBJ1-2	TGTGCCAGCAGTCACGGGGGGGGCTACACCTTC	CASSHGGGYTF
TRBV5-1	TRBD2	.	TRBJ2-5	TGCGCCAGCAGCTCCTATGTGGCGGGGGGAGAGACCCAGTACTTC	CASSSYVAGGETQYF
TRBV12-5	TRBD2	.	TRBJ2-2	TGTGCTAGTGGGCCCGCTGGCGGGAGGTCTCGTACCGGGGAGCTGTTTTTT	CASGPAGGRSRTGELFF
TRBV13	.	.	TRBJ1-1	TGTGCCAGCAGCTACCGAGACTGGAACACTGAAGCTTTCTTT	CASSYRDWNTEAFF